The 26 T cell receptor beta chains in this list originate from one sample, sequenced in a study of cytomegalovirus exposure and HLA in healthy donors. 60 Vbeta and 13 Jbeta primers were used in PCR. Assay: immunoSEQ multiplex PCR; the TCRdb copy retains only in-frame clones and omits some. The data hold roughly 220,000 clones, with more than 75% observed a single time. Material: PBMCs. Source of these receptors: a woman in her forties in good health and CMV-seronegative.

This rearrangement joins TRBV6-5 to TRBJ2-1; D might be TRBD1 (6 bases). The ends were cut back, 6 bases at V and 3 bases at J, with 12 bases in the middle. CDR1 and CDR2 from the germline V gene are MNHEY and SVGAGI. The CDR3 loop spans 14 amino acids. CDR3 sequence: CASRVDRSYNEQFF. The DNA for the CDR3 is TGTGCCAGCAGAGTCGACAGGAGCTACAATGAGCAGTTCTTC.

This clone was seen more than once but under ten times. This sequence joins TRBV6-6 and TRBJ1-2, with a weak D call TRBD1 (5 bases). V dropped 0 bases and J dropped 5 bases, with 10 bases sitting between them. CDR3 length equals 14 residues. The V gene's germline CDR1 is MNHNY and CDR2 SVGAGI (reference sequence). Here the CDR3 DNA reads TGTGCCAGCAGTTACTCGAACCCAGGGTATGGCTACACCTTC. Translated: CASSYSNPGYGYTF.

This sequence joins TRBV27 and TRBJ2-7; D may be TRBD1 (6 bases). Germline values: CDR1 MNHEY, CDR2 SMNVEV (reference sequence). This CDR3 is 13 amino acids long. The V end was cut by 6 bases, the J end by 4 bases, with 13 bases between. The chain's CDR3 is CASSPGTSYEQYF. CDR3 nucleotide sequence: TGTGCCAGCAGCCCCGGGACATCATACGAGCAGTACTTC.

This chain joins TRBV7-7 and TRBJ2-5; 15 bases agree with TRBD2. CDR1 is SSHAT and CDR2 is FNYEAQ in the germline V gene (reference sequence). V lost 5 bases, J lost 5 bases, and 12 bases stayed unmatched. This CDR3 is built from 18 residues. The CDR3 region is CASSAGTSGRQGWETQYF. The CDR3 DNA sequence: TGTGCCAGCAGCGCAGGGACTAGCGGGAGGCAAGGGTGGGAGACCCAGTACTTC.

The genes are TRBV18 and TRBJ2-5; D perhaps matches TRBD2 (5 bases). The germline V gene has CDR1 KGHSH and CDR2 LQKENI. CDR3 length: 11 amino acids. V lost 6 bases and J 4 bases, leaving 6 bases between the germline ends. The CDR3 sequence is CASSGGETQYF. Written as DNA, the CDR3 is TGTGCCAGCTCCGGAGGAGAGACCCAGTACTTC.

This chain joins TRBV29-1 and TRBJ2-3; 7 nucleotides agree with TRBD1. Germline values: CDR1 SQVTM, CDR2 ANQGSEA. The CDR3 runs to 14 residues. V gave up 5 bases and J gave up 3 bases; unmatched junction bases: 8. The CDR3 DNA is TGCAGCGTTAAATCGACAGGGATTACAGATACGCAGTATTTT. Amino acid sequence: CSVKSTGITDTQYF.

This rearrangement joins TRBV13 to TRBJ2-4; D remains ambiguous. The V end lost 0 bases, the J end lost 0 bases, and 9 bases lay between the germline ends. The CDR3 has 16 amino acids. Looked up from germline, CDR1 is PRHDT and CDR2 is FYEKMQ (reference sequence). The CDR3 sequence is CASSLGVLLAKNIQYF. CDR3 DNA: TGTGCCAGCAGCTTAGGGGTCCTACTAGCCAAAAACATTCAGTACTTC.

The rearrangement uses TRBV19 and TRBJ1-2; D is unclear. Trimming shortened V by 5 bases and J by 2 bases, and 9 bases separated the two germline ends. CDR1 is LNHDA and CDR2 is SQIVND in the germline V gene (reference sequence). The CDR3 totals 13 residues. The CDR3 reads CASSPGANYGYTF. The CDR3 nucleotides read TGTGCCAGTAGTCCCGGAGCAAACTATGGCTACACCTTC.

This clone was seen only once. The J gene is TRBJ2-4, the V gene TRBV6-6; D is possibly TRBD1 (5 bases). V was pared by 0 bases and J by 7 bases, with 13 bases between. The CDR3 has 15 amino acids. The germline CDR1 and CDR2 sequences are MNHNY and SVGAGI (reference sequence). This CDR3 reads CASSYSSGAGNIQYF. DNA of the CDR3: TGTGCCAGCAGTTACTCTTCTGGGGCCGGGAACATTCAGTACTTC.

The genes are TRBV28 and TRBJ2-3; 13 nucleotides align to TRBD2. From germline, CDR1 is MDHEN and CDR2 SYDVKM. J was trimmed by 2 bases and V by 6 bases; bases with no gene match: 5. The CDR3 contains 16 residues. CDR3: CASSRGLAGPTDTQYF. The CDR3 region has the DNA TGTGCCAGCAGCAGGGGACTAGCGGGGCCCACAGATACGCAGTATTTT.

The chain recombines TRBV7-9 with TRBJ2-7; TRBD2 matches 7 bases. After removal of 4 bases from V and 3 bases from J, the junction contained 9 bases not matched to a gene. The germline V gene has CDR1 SEHNR and CDR2 FQNEAQ (reference sequence). The CDR3 totals 15 residues. The CDR3 nucleotides are TGTGCCAGCAGCTCAGGCGGGGGTTTAAGCTACGAGCAGTACTTC. It specifies CASSSGGGLSYEQYF.

This chain uses TRBV5-1 with TRBJ2-5, with D possibly TRBD1 on 5 matching bases. Trimming left V 1 base short and J 1 base short, with 8 bases between. The CDR3 has 14 amino acids. Germline CDR1 reads SGHRS; CDR2 reads YFSETQ. The CDR3 sequence is CASSLTGSQETQYF. In DNA form, the CDR3 reads TGCGCCAGCAGCTTGACAGGTAGCCAAGAGACCCAGTACTTC.

The chain employs TRBV6-4 and TRBJ2-7, with D tentatively TRBD2 (6 bases). V was trimmed by 6 bases and J by 4 bases, leaving 13 bases between them. CDR1 MRHNA and CDR2 SNTAGT come from the germline V gene. The CDR3 totals 13 residues. The chain's CDR3 is CASSLATGYEQYF. The CDR3 region has the DNA TGTGCCAGCAGCCTAGCGACCGGATACGAGCAGTACTTC.

The chain uses TRBV5-1 and TRBJ1-2, with unresolved D. The CDR3 runs to 12 residues. Trimming shortened V by 0 bases and J by 4 bases, and 4 bases separated the two germline ends. CDR1 SGHRS and CDR2 YFSETQ come from the germline V gene. In DNA, the CDR3 is TGCGCCAGCAGCTTGGCGTCCTATGGCTACACCTTC. Its protein is CASSLASYGYTF.

This chain joins TRBV6-5 and TRBJ1-3, with a tentative D call TRBD1 (5 bases). This CDR3 has 13 residues. CDR1 and CDR2 from the germline V gene are MNHEY and SVGAGI. Deletions cut 2 bases from V and 3 bases from J, with 5 bases between. CDR3 loop: CASSYRGGNTIYF. CDR3 nucleotides: TGTGCCAGCAGTTACAGGGGTGGAAACACCATATATTTT.

V usage is TRBV7-3 and J usage is TRBJ1-1, with a tentative D call TRBD1 (5 bases). The V end lost 5 bases, the J end lost 4 bases, and 14 bases lay between the germline ends. The CDR3 covers 14 residues. Per germline, CDR1 SGHTA and CDR2 FQGTGA. Written as DNA, the CDR3 is TGTGCCAGCAGCCCCAGGGTGGATAGCACTGAAGCTTTCTTT. Amino acids: CASSPRVDSTEAFF.

The chain recombines TRBV6-1 with TRBJ1-1; D gene uncertain. The CDR3 consists of 13 residues. Deletions cut 7 bases from V and 1 base from J, with 10 bases between. The germline CDR1 and CDR2 sequences are MNHNS and SASEGT. The CDR3 sequence: CASKVQKNTEAFF. CDR3 nucleotide sequence: TGTGCCAGCAAAGTACAGAAGAACACTGAAGCTTTCTTT.

The rearrangement joins TRBV7-9 to TRBJ2-7; TRBD1 matches 11 bases. The CDR3 runs to 14 residues. The V and J ends lost 5 bases and 5 bases, in that order; junction bases with no gene match: 5. Germline CDR1 SEHNR, CDR2 FQNEAQ (reference sequence). As DNA, the CDR3 is TGTGCCAGCAGCGAAGGGACAGGGGGGCACGAGCAGTACTTC. This translates into CASSEGTGGHEQYF.

In DNA form, the CDR3 reads TGCGCCAGCTGCCTAGCGGGAGGGCAAAATGAGCAGTTCTTC. Protein product: CASCLAGGQNEQFF. The rearrangement links TRBV10-2 to TRBJ2-1, with 12 bases lining up with TRBD2. The J segment lost 7 bases and the V segment lost 8 bases, leaving 6 bases of the junction unmatched. CDR1 WSHSY and CDR2 SAAADI come from the germline V gene. The CDR3 loop spans 14 amino acids.

The chain combines TRBV5-5 with TRBJ2-1; TRBD1 matches at 10 bases. Germline lookup yields CDR1 SGHKS and CDR2 YYEKEE (reference sequence). The V segment lost 0 bases and the J segment 7 bases; nucleotides outside the gene matches: 1. The CDR3 loop spans 14 amino acids. The DNA of the CDR3 is TGTGCCAGCAGCTTGGGGACAGGGGGGAATGAGCAGTTCTTC. This translates into CASSLGTGGNEQFF.

This chain links TRBV5-1 with TRBJ2-7, with TRBD2 matching 11 bases. CDR1 SGHRS and CDR2 YFSETQ come from the germline V gene. V lost 2 bases to trimming and J lost 4 bases; unmatched junction nucleotides: 11. The CDR3 is 17 residues long. The CDR3 DNA sequence: TGCGCCAGCAGCTTTGGACTAGCGGGTGCTTTTCGGTACGAGCAGTACTTC. This gives the protein CASSFGLAGAFRYEQYF.

The rearrangement links TRBV25-1 to TRBJ2-7; TRBD1 matches at 10 bases. CDR3 size: 14 residues. V shed 5 bases, J shed 6 bases, and the junction held 7 bases outside the gene matches. Germline-derived CDR1 and CDR2 are MGHDK and SYGVNS. CDR3: CASSKDRGGLEQYF. CDR3 bases: TGTGCCAGCAGTAAGGACAGGGGGGGGCTCGAGCAGTACTTC.

This chain uses TRBV18 with TRBJ1-5, with 7 nucleotides matching TRBD1. The CDR3 extends over 17 amino acids. V trimming: 4 bases; J trimming: 1 base; junction bases outside the gene matches: 10. CDR1 and CDR2 (germline): KGHSH, LQKENI. The CDR3 coding sequence is TGTGCCAGCTCACTAATCGCCCCGACAGGGAGCAATCAGCCCCAGCATTTT. It codes for CASSLIAPTGSNQPQHF.

A few counts support this clone. Other DNA sequences in the sample encode the same CDR3. The genes are TRBV28 and TRBJ2-7, with D uncertain. The germline V gene encodes CDR1 MDHEN and CDR2 SYDVKM. Trimming cost V 6 bases and J 4 bases, with 4 bases left between them. This CDR3 has 10 residues. The DNA for the CDR3 is TGTGCCAGCAGGAGATACGAGCAGTACTTC. Protein sequence: CASRRYEQYF.

This chain uses TRBV29-1 with TRBJ2-7, with TRBD2 matching 8 bases. Germline CDR1 and CDR2: SQVTM and ANQGSEA. With V trimmed by 3 bases and J by 7 bases, 8 bases remained unmatched. The CDR3 is 13 residues long. CDR3 coding DNA: TGCAGCGTTGAGTCCTACCTAGCGGGTGAGCAGTACTTC. Amino acids: CSVESYLAGEQYF.

J is TRBJ2-1 and V is TRBV11-3; unclear D gene. The CDR3 is 12 amino acids. The ends were cut back, 2 bases at V and 10 bases at J, with 9 bases in the middle. From germline, CDR1 is SGHNT and CDR2 YENEEA. CDR3 amino acids: CASSLYGIEQFF. Here the CDR3 DNA reads TGTGCCAGCAGCTTATATGGCATCGAGCAGTTCTTC.